This TCR beta chain was observed in a study of response to subunit inactivated influenza vaccine. TCRdb passed the RT-PCR reads through MiXCR, listing each CDR3 protein once. The sample lists about 480,000 distinct CDR3 sequences; about 25% were seen once. Study-wide findings and caveats: The authors suggested that few new T cells are recruited per seasonal influenza vaccination.

CDR1 is MNHNS, CDR2 SASEGT, per germline. This CDR3 is built from 14 residues. V gave up 4 bases and J gave up 8 bases; unmatched junction bases: 9. On this clonotype: What it binds is not known.

The sample here was CD4+ T cells sorted from PBMCs, taken roughly 5 days after vaccination. This sequence joins TRBV6-1 and TRBJ1-2, with 8 nucleotides matching TRBD1. The sequence was obtained from a man aged 45-65 years who received an inactivated influenza vaccine. CDR3 DNA: TGTGCCAGCAGTGTCAGGGGGCCAACGAGGGGCTACACCTTC. This sequence encodes CASSVRGPTRGYTF.